This T cell receptor (beta chain) was retrieved from a study of blood T cell repertoires in COVID-19. About the study: In each case, the material was cDNA or gDNA derived from T cells, B-cell-depleted T cells, or PBMCs.

Authors' data handling: Estimation of nucleated cell counts relied on the amplification of reference gene primers. Clones were read by immunoSEQ multiplex PCR, and TCRdb kept only the in-frame ones, dropping some. V and J calls and clone size are given by that table; D and trimming were obtained from the DNA. The sample holds roughly 330,000 clones, about 87% seen once. Germline CDR1 is SGDLS and CDR2 is YYNGEE. Between the trimmed V and J ends, which lost 0 bases and 6 bases, there was a span of 19 bases. There are 16 residues in the CDR3. Recovery among Cohort 3 donors was established by two negative PCRs, clearance, or symptom resolution.

V gene TRBV9 combines with J gene TRBJ2-7; tentatively, D is TRBD1 (5 bases). The clonotype originates from a woman in her twenties or thirties who had recovered from COVID-19. Material for sequencing was PBMCs or T cells enriched from blood (not recorded which). CDR3 nucleotides: TGTGCCAGCAGCGTAGAAGCAGGGCCCCCATTAGCCGAGCAGTACTTC. It translates to CASSVEAGPPLAEQYF.